The 26 T cell receptor beta chains reported below all come from one sample, sequenced in a study of blood T cell repertoires in COVID-19. Profiled with immunoSEQ multiplex PCR; TCRdb holds only in-frame clones, not every one. The sample lists some 130,000 clones, about 72% seen once, with about 10% in the top ten. The sequencing input was peripheral blood. The receptors were sampled from a man between 60 and 75 years old who had recovered from COVID-19.

This clone came up many times. V is TRBV9 and J is TRBJ2-1; 11 nucleotides align to TRBD2. V lost 0 bases, J lost 10 bases, and 12 bases stayed unmatched. The CDR3 extends over 17 amino acids. CDR1 and CDR2 (germline): SGDLS, YYNGEE. The CDR3 sequence is CASSVGASLAGGREQFF. CDR3 nucleotides: TGTGCCAGCAGCGTAGGGGCTAGTCTAGCGGGGGGAAGGGAGCAGTTCTTC.

The rearrangement uses TRBV19 and TRBJ2-1; TRBD1 is a possible D gene (6 bases). The CDR3 is made up of 12 amino acids. Germline V gives CDR1 LNHDA, CDR2 SQIVND (reference sequence). V was pared by 9 bases and J by 7 bases, with 13 bases between. DNA for the CDR3: TGTGCCAGCCCCCGACAGGAAAATGAGCAGTTCTTC. Its translation: CASPRQENEQFF.

This clone appeared a few times. The chain carries TRBV7-9 and TRBJ1-2; 8 nucleotides agree with TRBD1. J gave up 4 bases and V 3 bases, and 4 bases lay outside the gene matches. Germline V lookup: CDR1 SEHNR, CDR2 FQNEAQ (reference sequence). CDR3 length: 14 residues. CDR3 sequence: CASSFGTGSYGYTF. In DNA, the CDR3 is TGTGCCAGCAGCTTCGGGACAGGCTCCTATGGCTACACCTTC.

V usage is TRBV19 and J usage is TRBJ2-3; 7 positions agree with TRBD2. This CDR3 comprises 15 residues. Losses at the gene ends were 5 bases for V and 0 bases for J; bases not matched to a gene: 5. Germline CDR1 reads LNHDA; CDR2 reads SQIVND (reference sequence). CDR3 DNA: TGTGCCAGTAGTGTCGGAGCGGGGAGCACAGATACGCAGTATTTT. Protein: CASSVGAGSTDTQYF.

V and J are TRBV7-2 and TRBJ2-7; D remains ambiguous. Looked up from germline, CDR1 is SGHTA and CDR2 is FQGNSA. CDR3 length: 14 residues. V was shortened by 5 bases and J by 5 bases, with 16 bases between the two germline ends. This chain's CDR3 is CASSVSRQSDEQYF. The CDR3 DNA reads as TGTGCCAGCAGCGTTTCCCGCCAATCGGACGAGCAGTACTTC.

The J gene is TRBJ1-2, the V gene TRBV6-5; D unclear. Germline CDR1 MNHEY, CDR2 SVGAGI. V lost 2 bases and J lost 1, with 14 bases in between. The CDR3 has 16 residues. The CDR3 spells CASSYQRGPGNYGYTF. DNA for the CDR3: TGTGCCAGCAGTTACCAGCGCGGGCCCGGTAACTATGGCTACACCTTC.

This chain connects TRBV5-1 to TRBJ2-7, with D perhaps matching TRBD2 (7 bases). V was shortened by 4 bases and J by 7 bases, with 15 bases between the two germline ends. The CDR3 runs 13 residues. Per the germline V gene, CDR1 is SGHRS and CDR2 is YFSETQ. This chain's CDR3 is CASSRGGRYEQYF. The CDR3 coding sequence is TGCGCCAGCAGCAGGGGGGGCCGGTATGAGCAGTACTTC.

The chain combines TRBV18 with TRBJ1-2; D not resolved. The CDR3 sequence is 12 residues long. Trimming removed 5 bases at V and 4 bases at J, with 8 bases between. Per germline, CDR1 KGHSH and CDR2 LQKENI. For the CDR3, the DNA is TGTGCCAGCTCATCCGAGGGCTATGGCTACACCTTC. Protein sequence: CASSSEGYGYTF.

The genes are TRBV9 and TRBJ1-1, with D possibly matching TRBD1 (5 bases). V gave up 0 bases and J gave up 1 base, with 7 bases separating them. CDR1 and CDR2 (germline): SGDLS, YYNGEE. The CDR3 is 14 amino acids. The CDR3 region is CASSVGQTNTEAFF. The CDR3 DNA is TGTGCCAGCAGCGTAGGACAGACGAACACTGAAGCTTTCTTT.

This clone was counted between two and nine times. The chain joins TRBV27 to TRBJ2-2; TRBD1 might be the D (6 bases). The CDR3 has 13 residues. The germline gives CDR1 MNHEY, CDR2 SMNVEV (reference sequence). The V end lost 3 bases, the J end lost 7 bases, and 9 bases lay between the germline ends. CDR3 bases: TGTGCCAGCAGTTTTAGCAGGGGCGGGGAGCTGTTTTTT. This translates into CASSFSRGGELFF.

The chain employs TRBV19 and TRBJ1-4, with TRBD1 matching 10 bases. This CDR3 is built from 17 residues. V was clipped by 5 bases and J by 0 bases; unmatched bases: 6. Germline V gene sequence: CDR1 LNHDA, CDR2 SQIVND (reference sequence). The CDR3 reads CASSPRTGGATNEKLFF. The CDR3 bases are TGTGCCAGTAGTCCGCGGACAGGGGGAGCAACTAATGAAAAACTGTTTTTT.

The chain joins TRBV28 to TRBJ2-3; 10 positions match TRBD1. This CDR3 region has 16 residues. Germline lookup yields CDR1 MDHEN and CDR2 SYDVKM. V lost 6 bases, J lost 1 base, and 7 bases stayed unmatched. The CDR3 region is CASSRTGTGGTDTQYF. The CDR3 nucleotides are TGTGCCAGCAGCAGGACCGGGACAGGGGGCACAGATACGCAGTATTTT. Combining the CDR3 with reference TRBV28 and TRBJ2-3 gives the whole variable domain DVKVTQSSRYLVKRTGEKVFLECVQDMDHENMFWYRQDPGLGLRLIYFSYDVKMKEKGDIPEGYSVSREKKERFSLILESASTNQTSMYLCASSRTGTGGTDTQYFGPGTRLTVL.

The chain is built from TRBV5-1 and TRBJ1-4; no clear D gene. The V end was cut by 2 bases, the J end by 0 bases, with 8 bases between. The CDR3 loop spans 15 amino acids. Germline V lookup: CDR1 SGHRS, CDR2 YFSETQ. CDR3 region: CASSFSSATNEKLFF. The CDR3 DNA sequence: TGCGCCAGCAGCTTTTCGAGTGCAACTAATGAAAAACTGTTTTTT.

The chain combines TRBV19 with TRBJ1-1; weak D call: TRBD1 (5 bases). The CDR3 loop spans 15 amino acids. Germline V lookup: CDR1 LNHDA, CDR2 SQIVND (reference sequence). Trimming removed 4 bases at V and 2 bases at J, with 14 bases between. CDR3 protein: CASSTPRDLNTEAFF. In nucleotides, the CDR3 is TGTGCCAGTAGTACCCCCCGGGACTTAAACACTGAAGCTTTCTTT.

The chain links TRBV4-1 to TRBJ2-3, with 13 bases fitting TRBD2. Germline V gene sequence: CDR1 MGHRA, CDR2 YSYEKL. This CDR3 has 16 amino acids. J gave up 4 bases and V 1 base, and 2 bases lay outside the gene matches. The CDR3 bases are TGCGCCAGCAGCCAAGGGACTAGCGGGAGTGCAGATACGCAGTATTTT. It encodes CASSQGTSGSADTQYF.

The chain links TRBV30 to TRBJ1-4; D might be TRBD1 (5 bases). Trimming removed 2 bases from V and 0 bases from J, with 10 bases in between. The CDR3 has 15 amino acids. CDR1 is GTSNPN and CDR2 is SVGIG in the germline V gene (reference sequence). Here the CDR3 DNA reads TGTGCCTGGAGTCAGGGTGTTTCAACTAATGAAAAACTGTTTTTT. Translation gives CAWSQGVSTNEKLFF.

V is TRBV23-1 and J is TRBJ1-4; 7 nucleotides align to TRBD1. TRBV23-1 is placed among ORFs of uncertain function. The CDR3 loop spans 17 amino acids. V gave up 6 bases and J gave up 0 bases; unmatched junction bases: 10. CDR3 loop: CASRQTGFESTNEKLFF. The DNA for the CDR3 is TGCGCCAGCAGACAGACAGGGTTCGAGTCAACTAATGAAAAACTGTTTTTT.

This clone was recorded once. This rearrangement joins TRBV9 to TRBJ2-2; a weak D match, TRBD1 (6 bases). The V gene lost 0 bases and the J gene lost 1 base, with 10 bases spanning the gap. CDR1 and CDR2 (germline): SGDLS, YYNGEE. The CDR3 covers 16 residues. CDR3 DNA: TGTGCCAGCAGCGTAGGACCACAGGGGAACACCGGGGAGCTGTTTTTT. Residues: CASSVGPQGNTGELFF.

The V and J genes are TRBV5-1 and TRBJ2-6; possibly TRBD1 for D (5 bases). The CDR3 totals 17 residues. Between the trimmed V and J ends, which lost 4 bases and 0 bases, there was a span of 14 bases. Germline lookup yields CDR1 SGHRS and CDR2 YFSETQ. The CDR3 nucleotides are TGCGCCAGCAGCCCTGGACACCTTAGCTCTGGGGCCAACGTCCTGACTTTC. Protein sequence: CASSPGHLSSGANVLTF.

This chain links TRBV29-1 with TRBJ1-2; tentatively, D is TRBD1 (5 bases). The CDR3 spans 12 residues. Germline loops: CDR1 SQVTM, CDR2 ANQGSEA. Between the trimmed V and J ends, which lost 4 bases and 7 bases, there was a span of 13 bases. CDR3 nucleotides: TGCAGCGTTGGAGGCGGGGCGGCTGGCTACACCTTC. It translates to CSVGGGAAGYTF.

The chain is built from TRBV14 and TRBJ2-5, with D perhaps matching TRBD2 (6 bases). This CDR3 is built from 13 residues. Germline assignment: CDR1 SGHDN and CDR2 FVKESK. V lost 4 bases and J lost 5, with 11 bases in between. The CDR3: CASSRRGIETQYF. In DNA form, the CDR3 reads TGTGCCAGCAGCCGGAGGGGAATCGAGACCCAGTACTTC.

The rearrangement links TRBV29-1 to TRBJ2-2; weak D call: TRBD2 (6 bases). The CDR3 runs 12 residues. The V end lost 6 bases, the J end lost 5 bases, and 10 bases lay between the germline ends. Germline-derived CDR1 and CDR2 are SQVTM and ANQGSEA. CDR3 DNA sequence: TGCAGCGTAGCTAGCGAAACCGGGGAGCTGTTTTTT. It translates to CSVASETGELFF.

V is TRBV16 and J is TRBJ1-1; D possibly corresponds to TRBD1 (6 bases). Trimming cost V 5 bases and J 4 bases, with 29 bases left between them. The CDR3 totals 19 residues. Germline loops: CDR1 KGHSY, CDR2 FQNENV. This CDR3 reads CASSSTYRRVWGRGTEAFF. CDR3 coding DNA: TGTGCCAGCAGCTCCACTTACCGCAGAGTATGGGGCAGGGGCACTGAAGCTTTCTTT.

This clone was recorded a few times. The chain couples TRBV13 to TRBJ1-3; TRBD1 matches at 7 bases. This CDR3 spans 16 amino acids. The germline CDR1 and CDR2 sequences are PRHDT and FYEKMQ (reference sequence). V gave up 5 bases and J gave up 1 base; unmatched junction bases: 8. The CDR3 protein is CASSRQLQGSGNTIYF. CDR3 nucleotides: TGTGCCAGCAGCAGACAACTACAGGGGTCTGGAAACACCATATATTTT.

This rearrangement joins TRBV6-5 to TRBJ2-3; D is unclear. Trimming stripped 6 bases from V and 4 bases from J, with 11 bases between. Germline lookup yields CDR1 MNHEY and CDR2 SVGAGI. The CDR3 spans 13 residues. CDR3 sequence: CASSLQLADTQYF. The CDR3 DNA reads TGTGCCAGCAGCCTTCAGTTGGCAGATACGCAGTATTTT.

V is TRBV3-1 (or the pseudogene TRBV3-2) and J is TRBJ1-6; unclear D gene. The CDR3 consists of 14 residues. Deletions cut 1 base from V and 6 bases from J, with 7 bases between. CDR1 is LGHDT and CDR2 is YNNKEL in the germline V gene (reference sequence). The CDR3 bases are TGTGCCAGCAGCCAAGGTCAGATTAATTCACCCCTCCACTTT. Protein sequence: CASSQGQINSPLHF.